Sequencing of this T cell receptor (beta chain) was carried out in a study of cytomegalovirus exposure and HLA in healthy donors. Background on the study: Across around 400 genotyped donors, approximately 80% landed in the Caucasian-associated ancestry cluster.

The CDR3 contains 15 residues. V was pared by 5 bases and J by 1 base, with 4 bases of the junction left unmatched. Germline CDR1 and CDR2: SNHLY and FYNNEI. Primers: 60 Vbeta forward and 13 Jbeta reverse. Libraries were prepared by immunoSEQ multiplex PCR; TCRdb keeps only in-frame clonotypes and omits some of them. The sample lists about 190,000 clones, approximately 70% seen once, with about 3% in the top ten. A remark on this clone: Its antigen is undetermined.

General study findings and limits: The study recorded about 160 TCR beta chains that were cytomegalovirus-associated. The number of N-insertions in an Asian-associated ancestry cluster was reportedly below the approximately 690-donor mean in a later analysis.

Regarding donors, all were healthy bone marrow donors. This clonotype was obtained from a woman aged 30 to 39 in good health and CMV-seropositive. This chain connects TRBV2 to TRBJ2-1, with 8 positions matching TRBD1. Sequencing was done on a sample of PBMCs. The CDR3 DNA sequence: TGTGCCAGCAGTTTAACAGGGGGGTCCTACAATGAGCAGTTCTTC. This encodes CASSLTGGSYNEQFF.